This TCR beta chain was profiled in a study of blood T cell repertoires in COVID-19. In the study overall: The origin of the acute and convalescent COVID-19 samples was the United States, Italy and Spain. T cells, B-cell-depleted T cells, or PBMCs provided the cDNA or gDNA that served as material.

Per the original data handling: Nucleated cell counts were estimated from reference gene primer amplification. Profiling relied on immunoSEQ multiplex PCR, and the TCRdb table lists in-frame clones only, not all of them. The DNA gave D and trimming, while V, J and clone size come from that table. The sample lists 200,000 to 300,000 clones; nearly 90% were seen once. The germline V gene has CDR1 MDHEN and CDR2 SYDVKM. J lost 5 bases, V lost 5 bases, and 11 bases had no gene match. This CDR3 spans 16 amino acids. The clonotype was recovered from a man between 18 and 35 years old with active or convalescent COVID-19. Sequencing was done on a sample of peripheral blood. The chain couples TRBV28 to TRBJ2-1; 8 positions agree with TRBD2. CDR3 in amino acids: CASSASGLGFHNEQFF. For the CDR3, the DNA is TGTGCCAGCAGTGCCTCGGGACTAGGATTCCACAATGAGCAGTTCTTC.